This T cell receptor (beta chain) emerged from a study of OX40 agonist ivuxolimab in advanced cancers. About the research overall: Administration of intravenous ivuxolimab to patients occurred every 2 weeks at 0.01 to 10 mg/kg.

The assay was immunoSEQ multiplex PCR, and TCRdb's table has in-frame clones only and misses some. The data contain under 50,000 clones, about 75% of them singletons. V lost 5 bases, J lost 3 bases, and 11 bases lay in between. CDR3 length: 13 amino acids. Germline values: CDR1 SGHTA, CDR2 FQGNSA. Researchers took blood at baseline, on cycle 4 day 1, and on cycle 7 day 1. This chain uses TRBV7-2 with TRBJ2-7; D not resolved. Sequences were derived from CD4+ or CD8+ T cells sorted from blood, sampled in a trial of the OX40 agonist ivuxolimab. The source is an adult with an advanced solid tumor such as melanoma, head and neck, liver or kidney cancer. CDR3 sequence: CASSHPGRYEQYF. In DNA, the CDR3 is TGTGCCAGCAGCCACCCGGGCCGCTACGAGCAGTACTTC.